This entry features one TCR beta chain sequence. This specimen belongs to a study of blood T cell repertoires in COVID-19. Study-wide background: There were acute and convalescent COVID-19 samples, and they came from the United States, Italy and Spain. T cells, B-cell-depleted T cells, or PBMCs supplied cDNA or gDNA.

How the authors handled the data: Reference gene primer amplification yielded estimated nucleated cell counts. The table came from immunoSEQ multiplex PCR; TCRdb's copy has only in-frame clones and leaves some out. V and J calls and clone size are copied from that table; D and trimming were computed from the DNA. The sample includes approximately 160,000 clones, roughly 72% of them seen just once. The V gene's germline CDR1 is SGHNT and CDR2 YYREEE (reference sequence). CDR3 size: 19 residues. J was trimmed by 1 base and V by 5 bases; bases with no gene match: 16. The V gene is TRBV5-4, the J gene TRBJ2-3; 10 nucleotides line up with TRBD1. The receptor's source is a woman of 80 years or more with acute or convalescent COVID-19. The sequencing sample was made of peripheral blood. The CDR3 here is CASSPPGRPGQGRTDTQYF. The CDR3 DNA reads as TGTGCCAGCAGTCCACCGGGCAGACCGGGACAGGGGCGCACAGATACGCAGTATTTT.